One and the same sample provided the 13 T cell receptor beta chains below, sequenced in a study of cytomegalovirus exposure and HLA in healthy donors. Sequencing was performed with immunoSEQ multiplex PCR; in TCRdb, only in-frame clones are kept and a portion is missing. This sample has about 350,000 clones; approximately 90% occur once, and the top ten carry about 1%. The sample was PBMCs. All receptors come from a woman in her twenties or thirties in good health and CMV-seropositive.

The chain employs TRBV18 and TRBJ1-2; D might be TRBD1 (6 bases). V was clipped by 3 bases and J by 0 bases, with 17 bases between them. Germline values: CDR1 KGHSH, CDR2 LQKENI. CDR3 length equals 17 residues. CDR3 loop: CASSPPRRGLTNYGYTF. CDR3 sequence (DNA): TGTGCCAGCTCACCCCCCCGCCGGGGGCTTACTAACTATGGCTACACCTTC. Full variable domain (rest looked up from reference TRBV18 and TRBJ1-2): NAGVMQNPRHLVRRRGQEARLRCSPMKGHSHVYWYRQLPEEGLKFMVYLQKENIIDESGMPKERFSAEFPKEGPSILRIQQVVRGDSAAYFCASSPPRRGLTNYGYTFGSGTRLTVV.

This CDR3 reads CASIRGSPNSYEQYF. The CDR3, as DNA: TGTGCCAGCATTCGCGGGTCTCCCAACTCCTACGAGCAGTACTTC. The chain couples TRBV28 to TRBJ2-7, with D possibly TRBD2 on 5 matching bases. Between the trimmed V and J ends, which lost 7 bases and 0 bases, there was a span of 16 bases. This CDR3 is 15 amino acids long. Germline CDR1 is MDHEN and CDR2 is SYDVKM.

In nucleotides, the CDR3 is TGTGCCAGCAGTTTGCTAAACCAAGAGACCCAGTACTTC. This gives the protein CASSLLNQETQYF. This chain joins TRBV27 and TRBJ2-5; D gene ambiguous. The V gene's germline CDR1 is MNHEY and CDR2 SMNVEV (reference sequence). The CDR3 length is 13 residues. Trimming shortened V by 3 bases and J by 0 bases, and 5 bases separated the two germline ends.

This chain connects TRBV5-1 to TRBJ2-3; the match to TRBD2 covers 8 bases. With V trimmed by 1 base and J by 5 bases, 12 bases remained unmatched. The CDR3 length is 17 residues. Germline V gives CDR1 SGHRS, CDR2 YFSETQ. CDR3 protein: CASSLTQSGRAEDTQYF. The DNA for the CDR3 is TGCGCCAGCAGCTTGACCCAATCCGGGAGGGCCGAAGATACGCAGTATTTT.

The CDR3 loop is CASSVGGTSSTDTQYF. The DNA of the CDR3 is TGTGCCAGCAGCGTAGGAGGGACATCTAGCACAGATACGCAGTATTTT. V and J are TRBV9 and TRBJ2-3; a possible D gene is TRBD1 (6 bases). The CDR3 loop spans 16 amino acids. With 0 bases removed from V and 0 bases from J, the gap between germline ends came to 11 bases. CDR1 and CDR2 from the germline V gene are SGDLS and YYNGEE.

The rearrangement links TRBV30 to TRBJ2-7; 10 positions agree with TRBD2. The CDR3 has 15 residues. Germline V gene lookup returns CDR1 GTSNPN and CDR2 SVGIG (reference sequence). V shed 7 bases and J 4 bases; nucleotides not matched to a gene: 13. CDR3 residues: CASQRPSGSPYEQYF. The CDR3 coding sequence is TGTGCCTCCCAACGCCCTAGCGGGAGTCCGTACGAGCAGTACTTC.

This chain joins TRBV5-1 and TRBJ2-7, with D possibly called TRBD1 or TRBD2 (6 bases each). Germline values: CDR1 SGHRS, CDR2 YFSETQ. This CDR3 is built from 15 residues. Trimming took off 2 bases at V and 0 bases at J, with 12 bases between the two ends. The CDR3 is CASSFGGTNSYEQYF. DNA for the CDR3: TGCGCCAGCAGCTTTGGCGGGACAAACTCCTACGAGCAGTACTTC.

The rearrangement joins TRBV4-3 to TRBJ2-5; D is undetermined. Trimming shortened V by 1 base and J by 4 bases, and 7 bases separated the two germline ends. Germline lookup yields CDR1 LGHNA and CDR2 YSLEER. CDR3 length: 13 amino acids. The CDR3 loop is CASSQVLRETQYF. DNA for the CDR3: TGCGCCAGCAGCCAAGTCTTACGAGAGACCCAGTACTTC.

This clone was picked up a small number of times. The same CDR3 arises from other DNA sequences in this sample as well. The V gene is TRBV5-6, the J gene TRBJ2-7; D not certain. In germline, CDR1 is SGHDT, CDR2 YYEEEE. V was cut by 1 base and J by 7 bases, with 6 bases left in between. CDR3 length: 11 amino acids. In DNA form, the CDR3 reads TGTGCCAGCAGCTTGTTCGGGGAGCAGTACTTC. Its translation is CASSLFGEQYF.

This sequence joins TRBV30 and TRBJ2-1; the D gene is possibly TRBD2 (6 bases). CDR1 GTSNPN and CDR2 SVGIG come from the germline V gene (reference sequence). Deletions cut 1 base from V and 8 bases from J, with 18 bases between. This CDR3 is 15 amino acids long. This CDR3 reads CAWSAIFRGGDEQFF. The CDR3 coding sequence is TGTGCCTGGAGTGCCATATTTAGGGGAGGCGATGAGCAGTTCTTC.

In this sample, this clone turned up a few times. Compared with germline, one end of the junction differs, possibly owing to a read error. The genes are TRBV2 and TRBJ2-1; D may be TRBD2 (6 bases). Looked up from germline, CDR1 is SNHLY and CDR2 is FYNNEI. There are 15 residues in the CDR3. For the CDR3, the DNA is TGTGCCAGCAGTGTTGATCGGGGGTCCTTCAATGAGCAGTTCTTC. Protein product: CASSVDRGSFNEQFF. Filled out from reference TRBV2 and TRBJ2-1, the complete variable domain reads EPEVTQTPSHQVTQMGQEVILRCVPISNHLYFYWYRQILGQKVEFLVSFYNNEISEKSEIFDDQFSVERPDGSNFTLKIRSTKLEDSAMYFCASSVDRGSFNEQFFGPGTRLTVL.

This sequence joins TRBV6-4 and TRBJ2-7, with D possibly TRBD2 on 7 matching bases. The CDR3 extends over 16 amino acids. Germline V gene lookup returns CDR1 MRHNA and CDR2 SNTAGT. Between the trimmed V and J ends, which lost 6 bases and 3 bases, there was a span of 21 bases. CDR3 in amino acids: CASSKTAGGPLYEQYF. CDR3 in DNA: TGTGCCAGCAGCAAAACGGCCGGGGGGCCACTCTACGAGCAGTACTTC.

The gene calls are TRBV28 and TRBJ2-7; D is perhaps TRBD1 or TRBD2 (5 bases each). Germline V gene sequence: CDR1 MDHEN, CDR2 SYDVKM. Trimming took 10 bases from V and 2 from J, leaving 15 bases between them. The length of the CDR3 is 13 residues. CDR3 amino acids: CANPWGRAYEQYF. In nucleotides, the CDR3 is TGTGCCAACCCTTGGGGACGTGCCTACGAGCAGTACTTC.